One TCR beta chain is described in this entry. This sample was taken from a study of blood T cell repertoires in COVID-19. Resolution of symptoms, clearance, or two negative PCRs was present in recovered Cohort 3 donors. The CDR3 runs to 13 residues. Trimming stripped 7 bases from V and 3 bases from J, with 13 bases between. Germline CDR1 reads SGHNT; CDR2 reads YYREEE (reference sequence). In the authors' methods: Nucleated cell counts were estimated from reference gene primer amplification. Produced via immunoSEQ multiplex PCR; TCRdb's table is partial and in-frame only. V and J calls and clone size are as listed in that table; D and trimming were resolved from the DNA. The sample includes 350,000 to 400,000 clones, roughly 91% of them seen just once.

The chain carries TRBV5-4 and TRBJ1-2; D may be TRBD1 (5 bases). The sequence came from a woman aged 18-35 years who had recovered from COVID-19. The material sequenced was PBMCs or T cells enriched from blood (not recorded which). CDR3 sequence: CASRWGGDYGYTF. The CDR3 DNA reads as TGTGCCAGCCGGTGGGGAGGGGACTATGGCTACACCTTC.